The rows below give T cell receptor beta chains drawn from one sample of a study of early T cells in non-severe SARS-CoV-2 infection. TCRdb reanalysed the 5' RACE reads using MiXCR and keeps one entry per CDR3 protein. The repertoire holds roughly 80,000 distinct CDR3 sequences, roughly 5.7% seen once, with roughly 8% in the top ten. Sequencing used whole blood. The source is an adult who was a healthcare worker with PCR-confirmed SARS-CoV-2 infection or an uninfected control (not recorded which). Each CDR3 is given with its conserved first and last residue. The D gene is left open where the match is weak. Clone size appears in some rows only: once, few, many, or a class for an expanded clone.

NA	TRBV7-6	14	many	TRBJ1-5	TGTGCCAGCAGCTTAAGACCGGCGGGCCAGCCCCAGCATTTT	CASSLRPAGQPQHF
NA	TRBV7-9	14	few	TRBJ1-2	TGTGCCAGCAGCTTCTTACAGGGTACCTATGGCTACACCTTC	CASSFLQGTYGYTF
NA	TRBV12-3/TRBV12-4	15	NA	TRBJ2-7	TGTGTCAGCAGTTTAGTGGCCGATGGGGCCTACGAGCAGTACTTC	CVSSLVADGAYEQYF
TRBD1	TRBV12-3/TRBV12-4	14	NA	TRBJ2-1	TGTGCCAGCAGTCCGGGACAGGTATGGTCTGAGCAGTTCTTC	CASSPGQVWSEQFF
TRBD2	TRBV6-6	13	many	TRBJ2-7	TGTGCCAGCAGTACTAGCGGGTCCTACGAGCAGTACTTC	CASSTSGSYEQYF
NA	TRBV4-1	15	NA	TRBJ2-1	TGCGCCAGCAGCCCCCGGGCTACTCCTGAGAATGAGCAGTTCTTC	CASSPRATPENEQFF
NA	TRBV28	15	many	TRBJ1-2	TGTGCCAGCAGCTCCTACGGGCCTTCTAACTATGGCTACACCTTC	CASSSYGPSNYGYTF
TRBD1	TRBV7-6	15	many	TRBJ1-4	TGTGCCAGCAGCCTAAACAGGGGACCTAATGAAAAACTGTTTTTT	CASSLNRGPNEKLFF
TRBD1	TRBV18	15	NA	TRBJ1-2	TGTGCCAGCACCCCGCGGACAGGGCCCAACTATGGCTACACCTTC	CASTPRTGPNYGYTF
NA	TRBV5-1	12	many	TRBJ1-2	TGCGCCAGCAGCTTACGGGGCGATGGCTACACCTTC	CASSLRGDGYTF
NA	TRBV30	13	NA	TRBJ1-2	TGTGCCTGGAGCAGAGGGAACCAGGATGGCTACACCTTC	CAWSRGNQDGYTF
TRBD1	TRBV5-5	13	NA	TRBJ2-3	TGTGCCACTGGACAGGGGGTTCCAGATACGCAGTATTTT	CATGQGVPDTQYF
NA	TRBV10-3	13	NA	TRBJ2-3	TGTGCCATCAGTGGAGGGGGCACAGATACGCAGTATTTT	CAISGGGTDTQYF
NA	TRBV7-8	16	many	TRBJ1-6	TGTGCCAGCAGCTTAAGCGCGCAGGGTAGTAATTCACCCCTCCACTTT	CASSLSAQGSNSPLHF
NA	TRBV18	13	few	TRBJ2-5	TGTGCCAGCTCACTGCGGGTTCAAGAGACCCAGTACTTC	CASSLRVQETQYF
NA	TRBV12-3/TRBV12-4	14	few	TRBJ1-1	TGTGCCAGCAACCCCAACTGGGGCAACACTGAAGCTTTCTTT	CASNPNWGNTEAFF
TRBD2	TRBV10-1	13	few	TRBJ2-5	TGCGCCAGCGGGTCAGCGGGAGAAGAGACCCAGTACTTC	CASGSAGEETQYF
TRBD2	TRBV7-2	14	NA	TRBJ2-3	TGTGCCAGCAAGGGACTAGCGGGGGCAGATACGCAGTATTTT	CASKGLAGADTQYF
NA	TRBV7-2	12	few	TRBJ2-7	TGTGCCAGCAGCAACAGGGTGGGCGAGCAGTACTTC	CASSNRVGEQYF
NA	TRBV5-1	13	many	TRBJ2-7	TGCGCCAGCAGCTTGGGTCAATCCTACGAGCAGTACTTC	CASSLGQSYEQYF
TRBD1	TRBV6-5	14	NA	TRBJ1-2	TGTGCCAGCAGTTATGGACAGGACACCTATGGCTACACCTTC	CASSYGQDTYGYTF
TRBD1	TRBV6-6	14	many	TRBJ2-7	TGTGCCAGCAGGTCAGCCGACAGGGCCTACGAGCAGTACTTC	CASRSADRAYEQYF
TRBD1	TRBV6-1	15	many	TRBJ2-7	TGTGCCAGCAGTGAAGAGGGACAGACTTTCTACGAGCAGTACTTC	CASSEEGQTFYEQYF
NA	TRBV9	15	few	TRBJ1-4	TGTGCCAGCAGCGATACGACAGGTGGAAGTGAAAAACTGTTTTTT	CASSDTTGGSEKLFF
TRBD1	TRBV7-9	16	few	TRBJ2-3	TGTGCCAGCAGCCCCCTCGGACAGGGAAGGACAGATACGCAGTATTTT	CASSPLGQGRTDTQYF
NA	TRBV5-1	15	many	TRBJ2-7	TGCGCCAGCAGCCCGGACGGCAGGTCCCCCTACGAGCAGTACTTC	CASSPDGRSPYEQYF
TRBD2	TRBV2	14	NA	TRBJ2-3	TGTGCCAGCAGGTCAGCGGGAGTAGTGGATACGCAGTATTTT	CASRSAGVVDTQYF
NA	TRBV12-3/TRBV12-4	16	many	TRBJ1-5	TGTGCCAGGGGTTTTACGCGTCCTAGGGGCAATCAGCCCCAGCATTTT	CARGFTRPRGNQPQHF
TRBD1	TRBV5-1	14	few	TRBJ1-2	TGCGCCAGCAGCTCGACAGGGGATTACTATGGCTACACCTTC	CASSSTGDYYGYTF
TRBD1	TRBV29-1	14	NA	TRBJ2-3	TGCAGCGCCGACAGGGCCGGAAACACAGATACGCAGTATTTT	CSADRAGNTDTQYF
TRBD2	TRBV25-1	16	few	TRBJ2-3	TGTGCCAGCAACCCGGGACTAGCGGGTCCCACAGATACGCAGTATTTT	CASNPGLAGPTDTQYF
NA	TRBV3-1	15	few	TRBJ2-5	TGTGCCAGCAGCAAGCGTCAGGGGAGCGGTGAGACCCAGTACTTC	CASSKRQGSGETQYF
NA	TRBV30	13	many	TRBJ1-1	TGTGCCTGGAGTGAAGGTATGTGGACTGAAGCTTTCTTT	CAWSEGMWTEAFF
NA	TRBV7-2	14	few	TRBJ2-7	TGTGCCAGCAGCTCCCCCGGGGGAACCTACGAGCAGTACTTC	CASSSPGGTYEQYF
NA	TRBV11-1	15	many	TRBJ1-1	TGTGCCAGCAGCCACCGAAGAGGGGCGCGGACTGAAGCTTTCTTT	CASSHRRGARTEAFF
NA	TRBV7-7	15	NA	TRBJ2-5	TGTGCCAGCAGCCCACAGGACGGGTCAGTGGGGACCCAGTACTTC	CASSPQDGSVGTQYF
NA	TRBV14	14	NA	TRBJ1-4	TGTGCCAGCAGCCAAGACTTACAGGGAGTAAAACTGTTTTTT	CASSQDLQGVKLFF
NA	TRBV29-1	12	NA	TRBJ1-2	TGCAGCGTTGGAGGGGGAGAATATGGCTACACCTTC	CSVGGGEYGYTF
NA	TRBV30	12	many	TRBJ2-4	TGTGCCTGGAGTGTACTTCAAAACATTCAGTACTTC	CAWSVLQNIQYF
TRBD1	TRBV6-6	15	NA	TRBJ2-1	TGTGCCAGCAGTATTGCACAGGGGGGAAAAAATGAGCAGTTCTTC	CASSIAQGGKNEQFF
NA	TRBV10-3	12	many	TRBJ2-3	TGTGCCATCAGTGAGTCTGCAGATACGCAGTATTTT	CAISESADTQYF
TRBD1	TRBV20-1	14	NA	TRBJ2-3	TGCAGTGCTAGAAGGACAGGGACGACAGATACGCAGTATTTT	CSARRTGTTDTQYF
NA	TRBV20-1	13	few	TRBJ1-1	TGCAGTGCTAGGGGCCCATGGAACACTGAAGCTTTCTTT	CSARGPWNTEAFF
NA	TRBV13	14	NA	TRBJ2-3	TGTGCCAGCAGCTCCCGGGCCAGCACAGATACGCAGTATTTT	CASSSRASTDTQYF
NA	TRBV25-1	17	NA	TRBJ2-3	TGTGCCAGCAGTGAAATAGGGGCAGGGGATTTTTCGGATACGCAGTATTTT	CASSEIGAGDFSDTQYF
NA	TRBV13	11	NA	TRBJ2-7	TGTGCCAGCAGCAACGGCTACGAGCAGTACTTC	CASSNGYEQYF
TRBD2	TRBV20-1	13	NA	TRBJ2-7	TGCAGTGCTAGTGCGGGAGCGGGGGACGAGCAGTACTTC	CSASAGAGDEQYF
TRBD2	TRBV5-1	18	many	TRBJ2-7	TGCGCCAGCAGCTACGATGGTAGCGGGCTCACTATCACCTACGAGCAGTACTTC	CASSYDGSGLTITYEQYF
TRBD1	TRBV29-1	15	few	TRBJ2-7	TGCAGCGTTATGCCCCTCCAGACAGGGGGCTACGAGCAGTACTTC	CSVMPLQTGGYEQYF
NA	TRBV9	15	many	TRBJ1-1	TGTGCCAGCAGCGTAGGATTAAGGGAAAACACTGAAGCTTTCTTT	CASSVGLRENTEAFF
TRBD1	TRBV19	15	many	TRBJ1-5	TGTGCCAGTAGTACCTCGACAGGGGAGGATCAGCCCCAGCATTTT	CASSTSTGEDQPQHF
NA	TRBV29-1	11	NA	TRBJ1-2	TGCAGCGTTGACAGCAACTATGGCTACACCTTC	CSVDSNYGYTF
NA	TRBV6-6	14	many	TRBJ1-2	TGTGCCAGCAGAAACGACGGAGGGTCTTTTGGCTACACCTTC	CASRNDGGSFGYTF
NA	TRBV20-1	16	NA	TRBJ2-1	TGCAGTGCTACTAGATCGACTAACCCCAACGGCGATGAGCAGTTCTTC	CSATRSTNPNGDEQFF
TRBD2	TRBV7-2	15	NA	TRBJ2-7	TGTGCCAGCAGCCCCCGGTCGGGAGGCTCCTACGAGCAGTACTTC	CASSPRSGGSYEQYF